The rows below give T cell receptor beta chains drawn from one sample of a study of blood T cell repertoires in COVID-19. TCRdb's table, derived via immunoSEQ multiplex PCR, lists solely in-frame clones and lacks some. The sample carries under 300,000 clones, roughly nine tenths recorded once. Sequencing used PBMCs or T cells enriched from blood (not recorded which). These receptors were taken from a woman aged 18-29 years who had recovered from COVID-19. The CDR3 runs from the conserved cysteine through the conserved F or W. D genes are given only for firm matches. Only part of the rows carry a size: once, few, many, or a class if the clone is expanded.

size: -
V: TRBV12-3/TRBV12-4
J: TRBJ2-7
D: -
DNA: TGTGCCAGCAGTCAACCGGGGTACGAGCAGTACTTC
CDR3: CASSQPGYEQYF

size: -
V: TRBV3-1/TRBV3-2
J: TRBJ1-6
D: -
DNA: TGTGCCAGCAGCTTGAGCGCGGACAGCCTTTTGGATTCACCCCTCCACTTT
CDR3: CASSLSADSLLDSPLHF

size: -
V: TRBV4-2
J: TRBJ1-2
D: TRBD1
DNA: TGTGCCAGCAGCCAAGACCCCACACAGGGGTTGTCTAGCTATGGCTACACCTTC
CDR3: CASSQDPTQGLSSYGYTF

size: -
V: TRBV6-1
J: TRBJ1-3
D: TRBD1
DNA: TGTGCCAGCAGTGAAGAGGACAGGGCCTCTGGAAACACCATATATTTT
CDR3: CASSEEDRASGNTIYF

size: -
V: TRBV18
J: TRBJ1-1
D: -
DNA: TGTGCCAGCTCACCGGTCCGGGACACCAACACTGAAGCTTTCTTT
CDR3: CASSPVRDTNTEAFF

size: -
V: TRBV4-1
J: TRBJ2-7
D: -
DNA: TGCGCCAGCAGTCCCTACCCGCGTCCCTCCTACGAGCAGTACTTC
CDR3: CASSPYPRPSYEQYF

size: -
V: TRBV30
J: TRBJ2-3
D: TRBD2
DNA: TGTGCCTGGAGTGTAGGCGGGGGTTTGGGAAGGACAGATACGCAGTATTTT
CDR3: CAWSVGGGLGRTDTQYF

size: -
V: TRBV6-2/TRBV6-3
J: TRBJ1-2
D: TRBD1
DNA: TGTGCCAGCAGTTACTCCGGGACAGAATCATATGGCTACACCTTC
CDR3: CASSYSGTESYGYTF

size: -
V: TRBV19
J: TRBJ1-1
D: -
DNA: TGTGCCAGTAGTTCAAGGACAGCGAACACTGAAGCTTTCTTT
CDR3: CASSSRTANTEAFF

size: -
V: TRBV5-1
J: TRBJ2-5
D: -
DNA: TGCGCCAGCAGCTTGTCTCCCGCGGAAGAGACCCAGTACTTC
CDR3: CASSLSPAEETQYF

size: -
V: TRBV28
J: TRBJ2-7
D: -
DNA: TGTGCCAGCAGTCCGCCACGTAGCGAGTACTACGAGCAGTACTTC
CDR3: CASSPPRSEYYEQYF

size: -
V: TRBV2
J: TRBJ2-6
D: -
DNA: TGTGCCAGCGAGCCTTCTGGGGCCAACGTCCTGACTTTC
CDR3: CASEPSGANVLTF

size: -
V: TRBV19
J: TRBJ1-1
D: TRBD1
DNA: TGTGCCAGTAGTACCGTGACAGGGTTCACTGAAGCTTTCTTT
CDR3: CASSTVTGFTEAFF

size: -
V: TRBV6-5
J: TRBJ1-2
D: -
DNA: TGTGCCAGCGGTCTTCAGCGGGACTATGGCTACACCTTC
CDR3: CASGLQRDYGYTF

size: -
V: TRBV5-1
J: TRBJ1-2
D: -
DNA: TGCGCCAGCAGCTCGGGACTTCCAATTGACTATGGCTACACCTTC
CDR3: CASSSGLPIDYGYTF

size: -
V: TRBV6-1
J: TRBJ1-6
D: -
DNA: TGTGCCAGCAGTGAAGGAGGAGGGGAGCATTCACCCCTCCACTTT
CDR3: CASSEGGGEHSPLHF

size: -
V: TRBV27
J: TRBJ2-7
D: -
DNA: TGTGCCAGCAGTTCCCCGGCAGGGCCCGAGCAGTACTTC
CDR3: CASSSPAGPEQYF

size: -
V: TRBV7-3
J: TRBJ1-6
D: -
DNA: TGTGCCAGCAGCCCCGGACCAGGGGATGATTCACCCCTCCACTTT
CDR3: CASSPGPGDDSPLHF

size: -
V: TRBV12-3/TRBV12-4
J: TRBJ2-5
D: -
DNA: TGTGCCAGCAGGCAAAATGAAGGGGGGACCCAGTACTTC
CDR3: CASRQNEGGTQYF

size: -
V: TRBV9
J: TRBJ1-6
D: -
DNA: TGTGCCAGCAGCGGGGATTGGGGGGTTTCACCCCTCCACTTT
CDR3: CASSGDWGVSPLHF

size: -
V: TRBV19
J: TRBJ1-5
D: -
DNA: TGTGCCAGTAGTATAATGCAGGCCGGGGGACAGCCCCAGCATTTT
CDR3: CASSIMQAGGQPQHF

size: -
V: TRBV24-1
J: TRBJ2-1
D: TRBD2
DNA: TGTGCCACCAGTGATTTATCACTAGCGGCTTACAATGAGCAGTTCTTC
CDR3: CATSDLSLAAYNEQFF

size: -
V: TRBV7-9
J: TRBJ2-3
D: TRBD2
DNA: TGTGCCAGCAGCTTCTTGGCGGGAGGCACAGATACGCAGTATTTT
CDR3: CASSFLAGGTDTQYF

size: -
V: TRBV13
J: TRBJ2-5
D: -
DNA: TGTGCCAGCAGCTTAGGTCAGGGTGACGGGGAGACCCAGTACTTC
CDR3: CASSLGQGDGETQYF

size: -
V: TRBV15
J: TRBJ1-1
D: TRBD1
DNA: TGTGCCACCAGCAGAGGGGACAGAGACACTGAAGCTTTCTTT
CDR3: CATSRGDRDTEAFF

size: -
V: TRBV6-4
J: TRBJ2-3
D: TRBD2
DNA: TGTGCCAGCAGTGTTCTAGCGGGGACAGATACGCAGTATTTT
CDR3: CASSVLAGTDTQYF

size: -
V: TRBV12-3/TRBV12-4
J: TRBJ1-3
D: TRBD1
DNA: TGTGCCAGCAGTTGGACAGGGGGAAACACCATATATTTT
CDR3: CASSWTGGNTIYF

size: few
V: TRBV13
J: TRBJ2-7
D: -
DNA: TGTGCCAGCAGCTCGGGTTACGAGCAGTACTTC
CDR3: CASSSGYEQYF

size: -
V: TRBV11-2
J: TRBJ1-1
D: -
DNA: TGTGCCAGCAGCTTTTCGGGGAACACTGAAGCTTTCTTT
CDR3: CASSFSGNTEAFF

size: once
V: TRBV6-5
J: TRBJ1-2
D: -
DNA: TGTGCCAGCAGTTACTCGAGGAGCGGCGGCTACACCTTC
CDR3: CASSYSRSGGYTF

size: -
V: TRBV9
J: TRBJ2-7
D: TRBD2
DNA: TGTGCCAGCAGCGGGGGACTAGCTGGGAACGAGCAGTACTTC
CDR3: CASSGGLAGNEQYF

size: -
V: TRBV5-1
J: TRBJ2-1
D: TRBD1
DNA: TGCGCCACCAACAGGGGGTCGGACAATGAGCAGTTCTTC
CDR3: CATNRGSDNEQFF

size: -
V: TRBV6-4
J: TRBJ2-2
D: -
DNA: TGTGCCAGCAGTGATAGCTTTACCGGGGAGCTGTTTTTT
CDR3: CASSDSFTGELFF

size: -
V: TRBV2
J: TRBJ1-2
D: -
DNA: TGTGCCAGCACCGTAAAAGCGCAGGGCGTCTATGGCTACACCTTC
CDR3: CASTVKAQGVYGYTF